A single sample gave rise to the 6 T cell receptor beta chains below, sequenced in a study of cytomegalovirus exposure and HLA in healthy donors. Researchers ran the PCR with 60 Vbeta and 13 Jbeta primers. Sequenced by immunoSEQ multiplex PCR; TCRdb stores in-frame clones only, minus some. The repertoire holds 150,000 to 250,000 clones, with around 77% as singletons. The source material was PBMCs. All receptors derive from a man younger than 45 in good health and CMV-seronegative.

V and J are TRBV25-1 and TRBJ2-2; 10 bases line up with TRBD1. The CDR3 loop spans 17 amino acids. CDR1 and CDR2 (germline): MGHDK, SYGVNS. V lost 1 base to trimming and J lost 7 bases; unmatched junction nucleotides: 9. CDR3 sequence: CASSESRGQGKNGELFF. The CDR3 DNA reads as TGTGCCAGCAGTGAATCCCGGGGACAGGGGAAGAACGGGGAGCTGTTTTTT.

This clone was counted once. The chain links TRBV30 to TRBJ2-7, with 14 bases matching TRBD2. V gave up 1 base and J gave up 7 bases; unmatched junction bases: 3. The germline V gene encodes CDR1 GTSNPN and CDR2 SVGIG (reference sequence). This CDR3 has 14 amino acids. CDR3 sequence reads: CAWSGLAGGVEQYF. CDR3 DNA: TGTGCCTGGAGTGGACTAGCGGGAGGGGTAGAGCAGTACTTC.

The chain recombines TRBV28 with TRBJ2-1, with D tentatively TRBD2 (6 bases). Germline CDR1 reads MDHEN; CDR2 reads SYDVKM. CDR3 size: 15 residues. V was shortened by 7 bases and J by 0 bases, with 13 bases between the two germline ends. The CDR3 sequence is CASIRDGSSYNEQFF. Written as DNA, the CDR3 is TGTGCCAGCATACGGGACGGGAGCTCCTACAATGAGCAGTTCTTC.

This clone appeared a few times. This rearrangement joins TRBV18 to TRBJ2-7; D perhaps matches TRBD1 (6 bases). Germline V CDR1 and CDR2: KGHSH, LQKENI. This CDR3 has 14 residues. The V and J ends lost 0 bases and 4 bases respectively, with 10 bases between them. CDR3 protein: CASSPPHRVYEQYF. In DNA form, the CDR3 reads TGTGCCAGCTCACCACCGCACAGGGTGTACGAGCAGTACTTC.

With respect to this clone: The germline gene is not matched at one end of the junction; a read error may be the cause. This rearrangement joins TRBV6-5 to TRBJ1-5; the D gene is possibly TRBD1 (5 bases). CDR1 and CDR2 (germline): MNHEY, SVGAGI. The CDR3 sequence is 13 residues long. CDR3 nucleotides: TGTGCCAGCAGTGACAGTCTTAATCGGCCCCAGCATTTT. Protein product: CASSDSLNRPQHF.

The chain uses TRBV18 and TRBJ1-6; perhaps TRBD1 as D (5 bases). This CDR3 is built from 13 residues. Trimming pared 5 bases from V and 9 bases from J, leaving 11 bases between. Germline CDR1 and CDR2: KGHSH and LQKENI. This chain's CDR3 is CASSFQGRSPLHF. The CDR3 DNA follows: TGTGCCAGCTCATTTCAGGGTCGTTCACCCCTCCACTTT.